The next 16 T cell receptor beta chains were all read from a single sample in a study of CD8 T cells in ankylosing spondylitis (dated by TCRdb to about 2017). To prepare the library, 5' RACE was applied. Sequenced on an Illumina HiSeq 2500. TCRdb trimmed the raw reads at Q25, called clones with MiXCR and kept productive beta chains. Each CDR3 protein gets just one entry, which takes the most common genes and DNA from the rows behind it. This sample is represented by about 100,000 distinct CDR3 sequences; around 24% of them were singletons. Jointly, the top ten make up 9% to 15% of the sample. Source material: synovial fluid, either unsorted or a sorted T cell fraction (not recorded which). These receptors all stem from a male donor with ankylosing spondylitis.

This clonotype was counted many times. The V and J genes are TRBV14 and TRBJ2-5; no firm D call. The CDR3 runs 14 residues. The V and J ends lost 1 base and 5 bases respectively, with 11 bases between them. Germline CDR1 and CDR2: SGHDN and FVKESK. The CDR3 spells CASSQVSGRETQYF. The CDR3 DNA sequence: TGTGCCAGCAGCCAAGTTTCAGGAAGGGAGACCCAGTACTTC.

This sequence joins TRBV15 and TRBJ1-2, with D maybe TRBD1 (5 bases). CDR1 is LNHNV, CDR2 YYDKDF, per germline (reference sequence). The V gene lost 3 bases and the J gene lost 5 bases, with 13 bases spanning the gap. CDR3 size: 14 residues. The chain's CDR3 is CATSRDITTYGYTF. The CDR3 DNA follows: TGTGCCACCAGCAGGGACATTACTACTTATGGCTACACCTTC.

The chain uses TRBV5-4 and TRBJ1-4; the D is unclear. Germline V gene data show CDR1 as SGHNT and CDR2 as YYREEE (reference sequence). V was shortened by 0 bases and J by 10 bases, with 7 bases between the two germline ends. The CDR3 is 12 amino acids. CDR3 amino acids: CASSLGEAKLFF. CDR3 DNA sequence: TGTGCCAGCAGCTTGGGAGAGGCAAAACTGTTTTTT.

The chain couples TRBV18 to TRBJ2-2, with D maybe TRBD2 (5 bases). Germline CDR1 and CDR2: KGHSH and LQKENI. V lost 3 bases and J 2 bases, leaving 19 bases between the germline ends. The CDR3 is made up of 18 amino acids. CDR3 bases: TGTGCCAGCTCACCCCAACTCTCGACGACGGGAAACACCGGGGAGCTGTTTTTT. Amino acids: CASSPQLSTTGNTGELFF.

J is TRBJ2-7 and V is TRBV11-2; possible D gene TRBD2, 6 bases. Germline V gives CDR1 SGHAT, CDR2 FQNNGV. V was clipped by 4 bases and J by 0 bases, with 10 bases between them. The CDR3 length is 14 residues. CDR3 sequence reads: CASSSLGLSYEQYF. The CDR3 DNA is TGTGCCAGCAGCTCCCTGGGACTCTCCTACGAGCAGTACTTC.

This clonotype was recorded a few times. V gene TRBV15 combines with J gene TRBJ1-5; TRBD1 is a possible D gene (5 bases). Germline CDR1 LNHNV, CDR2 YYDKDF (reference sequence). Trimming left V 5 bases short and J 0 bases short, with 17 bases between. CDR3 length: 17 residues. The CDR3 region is CATSSALGGGSNQPQHF. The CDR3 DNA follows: TGTGCCACCAGCTCCGCCTTGGGGGGAGGTAGCAATCAGCCCCAGCATTTT.

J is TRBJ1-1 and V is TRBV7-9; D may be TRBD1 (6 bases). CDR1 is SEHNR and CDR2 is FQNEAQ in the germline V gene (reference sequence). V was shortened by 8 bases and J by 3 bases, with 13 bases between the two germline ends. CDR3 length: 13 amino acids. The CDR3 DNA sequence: TGTGCCAGCCAAGGGGGGCAAGACACTGAAGCTTTCTTT. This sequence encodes CASQGGQDTEAFF.

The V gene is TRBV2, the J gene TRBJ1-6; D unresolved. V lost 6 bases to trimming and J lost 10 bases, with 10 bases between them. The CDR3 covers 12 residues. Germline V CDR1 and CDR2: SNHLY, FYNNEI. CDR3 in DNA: TGTGCCAGCAGCTCCGACGGGTCACCCCTCCACTTT. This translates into CASSSDGSPLHF.

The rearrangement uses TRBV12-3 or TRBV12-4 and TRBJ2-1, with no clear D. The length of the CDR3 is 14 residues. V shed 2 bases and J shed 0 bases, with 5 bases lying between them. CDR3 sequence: CASSLTRSYNEQFF. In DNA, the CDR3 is TGTGCCAGCAGTTTAACTCGCTCCTACAATGAGCAGTTCTTC.

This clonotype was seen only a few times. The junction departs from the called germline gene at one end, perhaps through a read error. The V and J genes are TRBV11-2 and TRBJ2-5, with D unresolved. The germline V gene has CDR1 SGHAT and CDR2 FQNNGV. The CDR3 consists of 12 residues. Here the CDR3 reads CASSLVQETQYF. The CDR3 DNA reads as TGTGCCAGCAGCTTAGTTCAGGAGACCCAGTACTTT. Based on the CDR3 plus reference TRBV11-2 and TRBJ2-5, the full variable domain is EAGVAQSPRYKIIEKRQSVAFWCNPISGHATLYWYQQILGQGPKLLIQFQNNGVVDDSQLPKDRFSAERLKGVDSTLKIQPAKLEDSAVYLCASSLVQETQYFGPGTRLLVL.

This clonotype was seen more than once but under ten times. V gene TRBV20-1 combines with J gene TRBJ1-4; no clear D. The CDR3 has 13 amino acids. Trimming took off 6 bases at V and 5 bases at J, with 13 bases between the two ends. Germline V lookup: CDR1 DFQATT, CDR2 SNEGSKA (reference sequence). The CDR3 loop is CSAGNKRNEKLFF. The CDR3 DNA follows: TGCAGTGCCGGAAATAAAAGGAATGAAAAACTGTTTTTT.

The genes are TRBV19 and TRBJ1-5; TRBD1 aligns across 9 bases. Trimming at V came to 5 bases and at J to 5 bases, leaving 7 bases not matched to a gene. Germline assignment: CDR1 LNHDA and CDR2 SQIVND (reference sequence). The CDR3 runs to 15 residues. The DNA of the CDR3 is TGTGCCAGTAGTCCATCGGGACAGGGATATCAGCCCCAGCATTTT. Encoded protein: CASSPSGQGYQPQHF. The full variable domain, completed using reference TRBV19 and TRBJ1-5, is DGGITQSPKYLFRKEGQNVTLSCEQNLNHDAMYWYRQDPGQGLRLIYYSQIVNDFQKGDIAEGYSVSREKKESFPLTVTSAQKNPTAFYLCASSPSGQGYQPQHFGDGTRLSIL.

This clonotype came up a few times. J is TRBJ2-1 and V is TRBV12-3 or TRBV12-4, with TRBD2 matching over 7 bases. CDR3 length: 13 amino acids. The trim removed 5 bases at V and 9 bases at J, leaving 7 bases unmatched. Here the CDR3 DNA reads TGTGCCAGCAGTCCACAAGCGGGGCCTGAGCAGTTCTTC. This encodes CASSPQAGPEQFF.

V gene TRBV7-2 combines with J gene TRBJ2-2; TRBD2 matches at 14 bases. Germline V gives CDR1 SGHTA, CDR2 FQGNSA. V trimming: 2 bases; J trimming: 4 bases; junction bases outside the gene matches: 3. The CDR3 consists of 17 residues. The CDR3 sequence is CASSLYGLAGGTGELFF. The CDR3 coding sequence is TGTGCCAGCAGCTTATATGGACTAGCGGGAGGCACCGGGGAGCTGTTTTTT.

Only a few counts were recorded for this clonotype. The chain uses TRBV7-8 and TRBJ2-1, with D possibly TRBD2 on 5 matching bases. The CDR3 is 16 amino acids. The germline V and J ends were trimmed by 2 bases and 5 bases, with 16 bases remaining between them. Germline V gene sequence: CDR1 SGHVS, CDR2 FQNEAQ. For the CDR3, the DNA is TGTGCCAGCAGCTTACCAGCGATGGACTTACACAATGAGCAGTTCTTC. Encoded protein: CASSLPAMDLHNEQFF.

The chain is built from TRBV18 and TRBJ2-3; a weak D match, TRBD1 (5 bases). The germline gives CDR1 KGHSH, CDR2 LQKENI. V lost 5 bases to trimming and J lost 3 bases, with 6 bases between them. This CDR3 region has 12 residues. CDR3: CASSKGTDTQYF. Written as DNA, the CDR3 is TGTGCCAGCTCAAAGGGGACAGATACGCAGTATTTT.